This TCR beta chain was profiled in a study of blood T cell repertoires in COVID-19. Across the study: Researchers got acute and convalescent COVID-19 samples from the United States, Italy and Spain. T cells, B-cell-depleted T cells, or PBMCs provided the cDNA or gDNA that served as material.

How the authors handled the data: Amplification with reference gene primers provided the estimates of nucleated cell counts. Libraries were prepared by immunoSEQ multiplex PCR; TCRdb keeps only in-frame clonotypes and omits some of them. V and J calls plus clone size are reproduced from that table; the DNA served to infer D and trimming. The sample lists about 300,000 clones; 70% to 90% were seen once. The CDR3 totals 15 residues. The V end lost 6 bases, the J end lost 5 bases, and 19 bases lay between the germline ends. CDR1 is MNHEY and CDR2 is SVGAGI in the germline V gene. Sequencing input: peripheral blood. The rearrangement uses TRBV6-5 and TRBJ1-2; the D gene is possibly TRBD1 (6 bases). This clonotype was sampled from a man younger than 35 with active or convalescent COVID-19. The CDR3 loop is CASSRPGEMRYGYTF. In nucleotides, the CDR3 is TGTGCCAGCAGCCGTCCAGGGGAGATGAGATATGGCTACACCTTC.